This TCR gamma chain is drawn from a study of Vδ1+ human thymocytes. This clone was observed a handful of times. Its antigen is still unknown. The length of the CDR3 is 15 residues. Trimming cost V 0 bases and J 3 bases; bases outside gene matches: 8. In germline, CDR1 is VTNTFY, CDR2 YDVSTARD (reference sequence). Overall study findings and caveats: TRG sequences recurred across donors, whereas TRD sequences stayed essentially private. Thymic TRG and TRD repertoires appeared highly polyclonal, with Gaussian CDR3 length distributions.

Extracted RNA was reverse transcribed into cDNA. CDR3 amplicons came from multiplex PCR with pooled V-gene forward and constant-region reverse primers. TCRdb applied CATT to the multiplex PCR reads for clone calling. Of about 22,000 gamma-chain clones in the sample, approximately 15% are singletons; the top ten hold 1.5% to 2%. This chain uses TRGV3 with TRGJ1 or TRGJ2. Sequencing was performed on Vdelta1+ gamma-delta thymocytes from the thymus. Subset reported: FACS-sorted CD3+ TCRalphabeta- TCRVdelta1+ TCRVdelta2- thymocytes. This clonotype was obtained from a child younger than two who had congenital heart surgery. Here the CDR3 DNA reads TGTGCCACCTGGGACAGGAAAGGGGTTTATTATAAGAAACTCTTT. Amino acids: CATWDRKGVYYKKLF.